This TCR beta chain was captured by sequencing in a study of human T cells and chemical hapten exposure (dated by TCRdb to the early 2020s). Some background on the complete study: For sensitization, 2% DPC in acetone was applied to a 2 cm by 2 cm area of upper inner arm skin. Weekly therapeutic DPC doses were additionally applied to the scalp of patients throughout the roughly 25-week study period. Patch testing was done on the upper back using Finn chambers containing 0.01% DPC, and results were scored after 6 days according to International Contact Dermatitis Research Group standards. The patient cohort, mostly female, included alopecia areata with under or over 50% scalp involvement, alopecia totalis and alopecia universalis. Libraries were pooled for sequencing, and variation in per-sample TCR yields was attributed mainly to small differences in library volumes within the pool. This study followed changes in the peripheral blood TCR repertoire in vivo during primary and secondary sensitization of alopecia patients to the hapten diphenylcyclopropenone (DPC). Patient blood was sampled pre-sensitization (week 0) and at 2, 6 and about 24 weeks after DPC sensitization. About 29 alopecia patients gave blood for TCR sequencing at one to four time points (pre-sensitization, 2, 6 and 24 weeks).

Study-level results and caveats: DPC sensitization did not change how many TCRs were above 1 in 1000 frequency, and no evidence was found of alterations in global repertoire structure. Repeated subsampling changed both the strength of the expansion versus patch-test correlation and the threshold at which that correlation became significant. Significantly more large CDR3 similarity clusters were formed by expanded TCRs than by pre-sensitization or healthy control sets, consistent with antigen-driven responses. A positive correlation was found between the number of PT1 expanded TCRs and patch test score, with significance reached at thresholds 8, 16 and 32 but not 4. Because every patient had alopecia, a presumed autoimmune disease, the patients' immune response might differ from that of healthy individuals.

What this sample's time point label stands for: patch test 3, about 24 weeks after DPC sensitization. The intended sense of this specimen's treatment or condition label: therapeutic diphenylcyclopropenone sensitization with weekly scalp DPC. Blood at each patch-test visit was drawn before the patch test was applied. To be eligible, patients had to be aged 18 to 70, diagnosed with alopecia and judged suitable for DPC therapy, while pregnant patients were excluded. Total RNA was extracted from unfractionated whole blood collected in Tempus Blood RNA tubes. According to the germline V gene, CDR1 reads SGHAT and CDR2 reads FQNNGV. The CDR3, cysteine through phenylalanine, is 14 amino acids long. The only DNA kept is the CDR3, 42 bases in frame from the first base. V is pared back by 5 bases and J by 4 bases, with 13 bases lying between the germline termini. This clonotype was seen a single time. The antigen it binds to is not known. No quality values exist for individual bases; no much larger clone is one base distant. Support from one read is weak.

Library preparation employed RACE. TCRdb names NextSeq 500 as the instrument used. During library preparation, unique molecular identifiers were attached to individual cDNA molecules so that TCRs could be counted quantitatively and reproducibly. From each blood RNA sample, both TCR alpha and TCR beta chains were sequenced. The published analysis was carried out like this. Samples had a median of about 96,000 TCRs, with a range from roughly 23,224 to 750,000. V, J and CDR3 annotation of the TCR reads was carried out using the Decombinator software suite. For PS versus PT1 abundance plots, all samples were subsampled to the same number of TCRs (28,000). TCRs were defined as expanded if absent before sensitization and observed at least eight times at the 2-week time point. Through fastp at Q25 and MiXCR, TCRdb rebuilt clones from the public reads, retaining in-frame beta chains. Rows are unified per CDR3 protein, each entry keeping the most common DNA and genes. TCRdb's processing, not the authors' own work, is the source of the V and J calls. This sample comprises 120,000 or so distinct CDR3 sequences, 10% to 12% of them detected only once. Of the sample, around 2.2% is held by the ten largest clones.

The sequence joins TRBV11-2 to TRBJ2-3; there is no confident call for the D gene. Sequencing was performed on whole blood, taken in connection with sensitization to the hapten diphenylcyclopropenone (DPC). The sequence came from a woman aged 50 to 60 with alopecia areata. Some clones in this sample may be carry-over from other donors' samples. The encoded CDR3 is CASSEPYYPDTQYF. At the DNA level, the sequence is TGTGCCAGCAGCGAACCTTATTATCCAGATACGCAGTATTTT. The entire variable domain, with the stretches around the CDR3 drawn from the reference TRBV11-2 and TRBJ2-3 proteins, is EAGVAQSPRYKIIEKRQSVAFWCNPISGHATLYWYQQILGQGPKLLIQFQNNGVVDDSQLPKDRFSAERLKGVDSTLKIQPAKLEDSAVYLCASSEPYYPDTQYFGPGTRLTVL.